These T cell receptor beta chains were read from a single sample in a study of Ad26.COV2.S vaccination and SARS-CoV-2 variants. The data were produced by immunoSEQ multiplex PCR, yet TCRdb's version contains in-frame clones alone and is incomplete. Among under 500,000 clones, approximately 92% were seen once, and the ten largest hold around 1.8%. The sequencing here drew on peripheral blood, taken in a trial of Ad26.COV2.S vaccine versus placebo. Receptor source: a person between 18 and 65 years old who received the Ad26.COV2.S COVID-19 vaccine or a placebo. The CDR3 runs from the conserved cysteine through the conserved F or W. Each record gives: clone size, V gene, D gene, J gene, CDR3 protein, CDR3 DNA. A D gene is named only where the DNA matches it firmly. Part of the rows lack a size; the others show once, few, many or a class for expanded clones.

clone size: -; V gene: TRBV19; D gene: -; J gene: TRBJ1-2; CDR3 protein: CASSIGGSWLGYTF; CDR3 DNA: TGTGCCAGTAGTATAGGAGGCAGCTGGTTGGGCTACACCTTC
clone size: once; V gene: TRBV11-2; D gene: -; J gene: TRBJ2-7; CDR3 protein: CASSLPGARNEQYF; CDR3 DNA: TGTGCCAGCAGCTTGCCGGGGGCCAGGAACGAGCAGTACTTC
clone size: -; V gene: TRBV28; D gene: -; J gene: TRBJ2-7; CDR3 protein: CASSLDDRRGGYEQYF; CDR3 DNA: TGTGCCAGCAGTTTGGACGATCGGCGGGGCGGCTACGAGCAGTACTTC
clone size: -; V gene: TRBV18; D gene: TRBD1; J gene: TRBJ1-4; CDR3 protein: CASSPVRDRVNEKLFF; CDR3 DNA: TGTGCCAGCTCACCGGTTCGAGACAGGGTGAATGAAAAACTGTTTTTT
clone size: -; V gene: TRBV7-6; D gene: TRBD1; J gene: TRBJ1-6; CDR3 protein: CASSLNPGQNSPLHF; CDR3 DNA: TGTGCCAGCAGCTTAAACCCGGGACAGAATTCACCCCTCCACTTT
clone size: many; V gene: TRBV6-2/TRBV6-3; D gene: -; J gene: TRBJ1-2; CDR3 protein: CASSPRGASGGMGYTF; CDR3 DNA: TGTGCCAGCAGCCCCCGGGGGGCTTCCGGCGGTATGGGCTACACCTTC
clone size: -; V gene: TRBV6-1; D gene: TRBD1; J gene: TRBJ1-2; CDR3 protein: CASREVAGQANYGYTF; CDR3 DNA: TGTGCCAGCAGGGAAGTCGCTGGACAGGCTAACTATGGCTACACCTTC
clone size: -; V gene: TRBV19; D gene: -; J gene: TRBJ1-1; CDR3 protein: CASQVNTEAFF; CDR3 DNA: TGTGCCAGTCAGGTGAACACTGAAGCTTTCTTT
clone size: -; V gene: TRBV5-1; D gene: -; J gene: TRBJ1-1; CDR3 protein: CASSLGLSEAFF; CDR3 DNA: TGCGCCAGCAGCTTGGGGCTGTCGGAAGCTTTCTTT
clone size: -; V gene: TRBV19; D gene: TRBD1; J gene: TRBJ2-5; CDR3 protein: CASSMDRRFQETQYF; CDR3 DNA: TGTGCCAGTAGTATGGACAGGCGGTTCCAAGAGACCCAGTACTTC
clone size: -; V gene: TRBV11-2; D gene: -; J gene: TRBJ2-1; CDR3 protein: CASRGVKNEQFF; CDR3 DNA: TGTGCCAGCAGGGGTGTGAAAAATGAGCAGTTCTTC
clone size: -; V gene: TRBV12-5; D gene: TRBD1; J gene: TRBJ2-7; CDR3 protein: CASGATGYEQYF; CDR3 DNA: TGTGCTAGTGGAGCGACAGGGTACGAGCAGTACTTC
clone size: -; V gene: TRBV7-2; D gene: -; J gene: TRBJ1-1; CDR3 protein: CASSRLINTEAFF; CDR3 DNA: TGTGCCAGCAGCCGGTTGATTAACACTGAAGCTTTCTTT
clone size: -; V gene: TRBV6-2/TRBV6-3; D gene: TRBD1; J gene: TRBJ1-2; CDR3 protein: CASSYPADRANYGYTF; CDR3 DNA: TGTGCCAGCAGTTACCCGGCGGACAGGGCTAACTATGGCTACACCTTC
clone size: -; V gene: TRBV3-1/TRBV3-2; D gene: -; J gene: TRBJ1-1; CDR3 protein: CASSREPGQNTEAFF; CDR3 DNA: TGTGCCAGCAGCCGAGAGCCAGGGCAGAACACTGAAGCTTTCTTT
clone size: -; V gene: TRBV19; D gene: -; J gene: TRBJ1-1; CDR3 protein: CASSFGWRVTEAFF; CDR3 DNA: TGTGCCAGTAGTTTTGGGTGGAGGGTCACTGAAGCTTTCTTT
clone size: -; V gene: TRBV3-1/TRBV3-2; D gene: -; J gene: TRBJ1-6; CDR3 protein: CASSQAGYNSPLHF; CDR3 DNA: TGTGCCAGCAGCCAAGCGGGCTATAATTCACCCCTCCACTTT
clone size: once; V gene: TRBV19; D gene: -; J gene: TRBJ2-5; CDR3 protein: CASRGWGETQYF; CDR3 DNA: TGTGCCAGCAGGGGTTGGGGGGAGACCCAGTACTTC
clone size: -; V gene: TRBV18; D gene: TRBD1; J gene: TRBJ1-2; CDR3 protein: CASSPDRQGWDGYTF; CDR3 DNA: TGTGCCAGCTCACCCGATCGACAGGGCTGGGATGGCTACACCTTC
clone size: -; V gene: TRBV5-4; D gene: -; J gene: TRBJ2-2; CDR3 protein: CASSGGIPRAGELFF; CDR3 DNA: TGTGCCAGCAGCGGCGGCATCCCTCGGGCCGGGGAGCTGTTTTTT
clone size: once; V gene: TRBV9; D gene: -; J gene: TRBJ2-2; CDR3 protein: CASSVLGGNTGELFF; CDR3 DNA: TGTGCCAGCAGCGTATTAGGGGGGAACACCGGGGAGCTGTTTTTT
clone size: -; V gene: TRBV5-3; D gene: -; J gene: TRBJ1-4; CDR3 protein: CARSHYGEKLFF; CDR3 DNA: TGTGCCAGAAGCCACTACGGAGAAAAACTGTTTTTT
clone size: -; V gene: TRBV19; D gene: -; J gene: TRBJ1-2; CDR3 protein: CASSSSSSRYGYTF; CDR3 DNA: TGTGCCAGTAGTAGCTCGTCCAGCCGCTATGGCTACACCTTC
clone size: -; V gene: TRBV2; D gene: TRBD2; J gene: TRBJ2-2; CDR3 protein: CASRVAGGINTGELFF; CDR3 DNA: TGTGCCAGCAGAGTAGCGGGGGGGATAAACACCGGGGAGCTGTTTTTT
clone size: -; V gene: TRBV19; D gene: TRBD2; J gene: TRBJ2-7; CDR3 protein: CASAPGGGFHEQYF; CDR3 DNA: TGTGCCAGCGCCCCCGGGGGGGGGTTCCACGAGCAGTACTTC
clone size: few; V gene: TRBV4-3; D gene: -; J gene: TRBJ1-6; CDR3 protein: CASSQHGAVNSPLHF; CDR3 DNA: TGCGCCAGCAGCCAGCACGGGGCCGTTAATTCACCCCTCCACTTT
clone size: -; V gene: TRBV12-3/TRBV12-4; D gene: -; J gene: TRBJ2-5; CDR3 protein: CASSGTEETQYF; CDR3 DNA: TGTGCCAGCAGCGGGACGGAAGAGACCCAGTACTTC
clone size: -; V gene: TRBV27; D gene: -; J gene: TRBJ2-3; CDR3 protein: CASGSGPTDTQYF; CDR3 DNA: TGTGCCAGCGGCAGCGGCCCCACAGATACGCAGTATTTT
clone size: -; V gene: TRBV2; D gene: -; J gene: TRBJ1-6; CDR3 protein: CASSEVVHPRPLHF; CDR3 DNA: TGTGCCAGCAGTGAAGTGGTACACCCGAGACCCCTCCACTTT
clone size: -; V gene: TRBV15; D gene: TRBD2; J gene: TRBJ2-1; CDR3 protein: CATSTSGDRSYNEQFF; CDR3 DNA: TGTGCCACCAGCACTAGCGGGGACCGCTCCTACAATGAGCAGTTCTTC
clone size: -; V gene: TRBV6-5; D gene: TRBD1; J gene: TRBJ1-2; CDR3 protein: CASSTGQGAGYGYTF; CDR3 DNA: TGTGCCAGCAGCACCGGACAGGGGGCCGGCTATGGCTACACCTTC
clone size: -; V gene: TRBV6-1; D gene: TRBD1; J gene: TRBJ1-3; CDR3 protein: CASSEGRDREFGNTIYF; CDR3 DNA: TGTGCCAGCAGTGAAGGAAGGGACAGGGAATTTGGAAACACCATATATTTT
clone size: -; V gene: TRBV7-9; D gene: TRBD1; J gene: TRBJ1-1; CDR3 protein: CASSSGQGATEAFF; CDR3 DNA: TGTGCCAGCAGCTCCGGACAGGGGGCTACTGAAGCTTTCTTT
clone size: -; V gene: TRBV18; D gene: -; J gene: TRBJ1-1; CDR3 protein: CASSPDSVNTEAFF; CDR3 DNA: TGTGCCAGCTCACCCGACAGTGTGAACACTGAAGCTTTCTTT
clone size: -; V gene: TRBV28; D gene: -; J gene: TRBJ1-1; CDR3 protein: CASSFGGSNTEAFF; CDR3 DNA: TGTGCCAGCAGTTTCGGGGGGTCGAACACTGAAGCTTTCTTT
clone size: -; V gene: TRBV30; D gene: -; J gene: TRBJ1-6; CDR3 protein: CAWSSAANSPLHF; CDR3 DNA: TGTGCCTGGAGTTCGGCAGCAAATTCACCCCTCCACTTT
clone size: few; V gene: TRBV28; D gene: -; J gene: TRBJ1-1; CDR3 protein: CASSARQVVNTEAFF; CDR3 DNA: TGTGCCAGCAGTGCCCGACAGGTCGTGAACACTGAAGCTTTCTTT
clone size: -; V gene: TRBV5-6; D gene: TRBD2; J gene: TRBJ2-7; CDR3 protein: CASSLYGLAETYEQYF; CDR3 DNA: TGTGCCAGCAGCTTATACGGACTAGCGGAGACCTACGAGCAGTACTTC
clone size: -; V gene: TRBV5-4; D gene: TRBD1; J gene: TRBJ1-1; CDR3 protein: CASSNIDRVSFF; CDR3 DNA: TGTGCCAGCAGCAACATAGACAGGGTGTCTTTCTTT
clone size: -; V gene: TRBV6-5; D gene: TRBD1; J gene: TRBJ1-1; CDR3 protein: CASRVDRAGNTEAFF; CDR3 DNA: TGTGCCAGCAGGGTTGACAGGGCAGGAAACACTGAAGCTTTCTTT
clone size: -; V gene: TRBV9; D gene: -; J gene: TRBJ2-2; CDR3 protein: CASSVVQATGELFF; CDR3 DNA: TGTGCCAGCAGCGTCGTACAGGCCACCGGGGAGCTGTTTTTT
clone size: -; V gene: TRBV3-1/TRBV3-2; D gene: -; J gene: TRBJ1-5; CDR3 protein: CASSQVTRYDQPQHF; CDR3 DNA: TGTGCCAGCAGCCAAGTAACGAGATACGATCAGCCCCAGCATTTT
clone size: -; V gene: TRBV10-2; D gene: TRBD2; J gene: TRBJ2-5; CDR3 protein: CASSDSSGGTQYF; CDR3 DNA: TGCGCCAGCAGTGACTCTAGCGGGGGGACCCAGTACTTC
clone size: -; V gene: TRBV27; D gene: TRBD1; J gene: TRBJ2-6; CDR3 protein: CASSDWDSHSGANVLTF; CDR3 DNA: TGTGCCAGCAGTGACTGGGACAGTCACTCTGGGGCCAACGTCCTGACTTTC
clone size: -; V gene: TRBV30; D gene: -; J gene: TRBJ1-2; CDR3 protein: CAWRGDGYTF; CDR3 DNA: TGTGCCTGGAGAGGGGATGGCTACACCTTC
clone size: -; V gene: TRBV6-1; D gene: TRBD1; J gene: TRBJ2-2; CDR3 protein: CASSDRGLAGELFF; CDR3 DNA: TGTGCCAGCAGTGACAGGGGGTTGGCCGGGGAGCTGTTTTTT
clone size: -; V gene: TRBV21-1; D gene: -; J gene: TRBJ1-4; CDR3 protein: CASSKRLGRGEKLFF; CDR3 DNA: TGTGCCAGCAGCAAAAGATTGGGGCGGGGTGAAAAACTGTTTTTT
clone size: -; V gene: TRBV12-3/TRBV12-4; D gene: -; J gene: TRBJ1-1; CDR3 protein: CASSLGWNTEAFF; CDR3 DNA: TGTGCCAGCAGTTTAGGGTGGAACACTGAAGCTTTCTTT
clone size: -; V gene: TRBV7-2; D gene: -; J gene: TRBJ2-1; CDR3 protein: CASSLYQGRNNEQFF; CDR3 DNA: TGTGCCAGCAGCTTATACCAGGGCCGGAACAATGAGCAGTTCTTC
clone size: -; V gene: TRBV1; D gene: -; J gene: TRBJ2-7; CDR3 protein: CTSSQRVELAGRSYEQYF; CDR3 DNA: TGCACCAGCAGCCAAAGGGTGGAACTAGCGGGACGCTCCTACGAGCAGTACTTC